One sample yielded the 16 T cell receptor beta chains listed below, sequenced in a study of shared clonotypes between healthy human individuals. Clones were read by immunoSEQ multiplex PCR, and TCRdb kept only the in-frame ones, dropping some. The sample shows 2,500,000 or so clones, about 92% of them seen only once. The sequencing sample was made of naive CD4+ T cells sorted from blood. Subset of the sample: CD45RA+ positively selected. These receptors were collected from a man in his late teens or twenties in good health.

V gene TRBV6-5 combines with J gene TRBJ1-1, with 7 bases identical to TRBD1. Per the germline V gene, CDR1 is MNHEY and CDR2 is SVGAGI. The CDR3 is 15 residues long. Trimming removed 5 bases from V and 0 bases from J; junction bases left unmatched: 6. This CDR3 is CASSPSTGVNTEAFF. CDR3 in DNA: TGTGCCAGCAGTCCCTCCACAGGGGTGAACACTGAAGCTTTCTTT.

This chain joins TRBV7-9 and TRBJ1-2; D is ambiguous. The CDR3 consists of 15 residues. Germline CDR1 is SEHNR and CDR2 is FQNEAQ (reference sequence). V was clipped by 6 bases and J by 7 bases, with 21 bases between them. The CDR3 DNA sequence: TGTGCCAGCAGGCGTTCATCTGGACGGAGCTCTGGCTACACCTTC. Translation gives CASRRSSGRSSGYTF.

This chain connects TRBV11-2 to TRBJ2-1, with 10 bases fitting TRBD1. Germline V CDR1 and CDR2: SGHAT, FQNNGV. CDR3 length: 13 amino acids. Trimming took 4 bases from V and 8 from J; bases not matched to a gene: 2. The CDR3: CASSSDRGYEQFF. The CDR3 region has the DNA TGTGCCAGCAGCTCGGACAGGGGGTATGAGCAGTTCTTC. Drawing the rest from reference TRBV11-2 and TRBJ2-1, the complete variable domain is EAGVAQSPRYKIIEKRQSVAFWCNPISGHATLYWYQQILGQGPKLLIQFQNNGVVDDSQLPKDRFSAERLKGVDSTLKIQPAKLEDSAVYLCASSSDRGYEQFFGPGTRLTVL.

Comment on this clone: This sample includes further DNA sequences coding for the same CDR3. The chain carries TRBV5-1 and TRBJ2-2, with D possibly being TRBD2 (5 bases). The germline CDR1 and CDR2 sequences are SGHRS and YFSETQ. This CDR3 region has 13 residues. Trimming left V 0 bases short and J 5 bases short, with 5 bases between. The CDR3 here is CASSLAGTGELFF. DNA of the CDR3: TGCGCCAGCAGCTTGGCGGGAACCGGGGAGCTGTTTTTT. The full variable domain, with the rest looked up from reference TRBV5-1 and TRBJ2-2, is KAGVTQTPRYLIKTRGQQVTLSCSPISGHRSVSWYQQTPGQGLQFLFEYFSETQRNKGNFPGRFSGRQFSNSRSEMNVSTLELGDSALYLCASSLAGTGELFFGEGSRLTVL.

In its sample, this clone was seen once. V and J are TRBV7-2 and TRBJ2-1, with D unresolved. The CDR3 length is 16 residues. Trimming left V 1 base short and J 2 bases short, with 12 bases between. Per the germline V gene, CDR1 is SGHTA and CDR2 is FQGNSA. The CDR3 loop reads CASSLVARATYNEQFF. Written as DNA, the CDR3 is TGTGCCAGCAGCTTAGTAGCTAGGGCAACCTACAATGAGCAGTTCTTC.

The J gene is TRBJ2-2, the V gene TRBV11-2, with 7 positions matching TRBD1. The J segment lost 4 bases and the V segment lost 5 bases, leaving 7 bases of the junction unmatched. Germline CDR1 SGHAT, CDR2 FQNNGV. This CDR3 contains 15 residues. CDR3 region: CASSALGTVTGELFF. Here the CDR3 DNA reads TGTGCCAGCAGCGCCCTCGGGACAGTCACCGGGGAGCTGTTTTTT.

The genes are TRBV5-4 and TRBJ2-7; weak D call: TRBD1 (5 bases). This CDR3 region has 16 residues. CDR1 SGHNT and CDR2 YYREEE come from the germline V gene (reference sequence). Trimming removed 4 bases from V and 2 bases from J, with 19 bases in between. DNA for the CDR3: TGTGCCAGCAGCGTCGGTGGGGCAGTCCCCACCTACGAGCAGTACTTC. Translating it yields CASSVGGAVPTYEQYF.

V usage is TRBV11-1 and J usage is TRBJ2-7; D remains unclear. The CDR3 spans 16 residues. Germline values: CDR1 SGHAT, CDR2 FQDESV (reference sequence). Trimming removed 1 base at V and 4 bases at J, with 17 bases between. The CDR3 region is CASSLGLATPKYEQYF. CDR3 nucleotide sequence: TGTGCCAGCAGCTTAGGGCTCGCAACACCGAAATACGAGCAGTACTTC. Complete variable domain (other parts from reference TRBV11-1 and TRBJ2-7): EAEVAQSPRYKITEKSQAVAFWCDPISGHATLYWYRQILGQGPELLVQFQDESVVDDSQLPKDRFSAERLKGVDSTLKIQPAELGDSAMYLCASSLGLATPKYEQYFGPGTRLTVT.

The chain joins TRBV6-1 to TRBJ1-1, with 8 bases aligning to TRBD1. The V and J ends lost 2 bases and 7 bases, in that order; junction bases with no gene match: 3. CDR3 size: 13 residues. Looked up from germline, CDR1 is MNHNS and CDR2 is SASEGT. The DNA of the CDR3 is TGTGCCAGCAGTGAACAGGGGGCACTTGAAGCTTTCTTT. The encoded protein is CASSEQGALEAFF.

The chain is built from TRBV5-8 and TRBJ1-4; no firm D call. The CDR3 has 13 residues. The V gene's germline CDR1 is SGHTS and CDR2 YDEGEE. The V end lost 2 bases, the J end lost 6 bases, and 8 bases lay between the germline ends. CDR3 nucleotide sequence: TGTGCCAGCAGCTTAGAAATTCATGAAAAACTGTTTTTT. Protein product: CASSLEIHEKLFF.

The CDR3 nucleotides are TGCGCCAGCAGTGAGCGCGACAGGGGGACTATAGATACGCAGTATTTT. It is translated as CASSERDRGTIDTQYF. The chain employs TRBV10-1 and TRBJ2-3; 9 bases are shared with TRBD1. J lost 5 bases, V lost 2 bases, and 8 bases had no gene match. Germline V CDR1 and CDR2: WNHNN, SYGVQD (reference sequence). The CDR3 runs to 16 residues.

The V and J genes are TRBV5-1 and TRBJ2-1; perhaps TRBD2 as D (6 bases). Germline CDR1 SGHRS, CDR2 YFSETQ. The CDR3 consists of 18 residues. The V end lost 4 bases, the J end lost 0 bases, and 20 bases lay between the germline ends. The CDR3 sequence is CASSVGASAPSSYNEQFF. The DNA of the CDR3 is TGCGCCAGCAGCGTTGGGGCTAGCGCCCCGAGCTCCTACAATGAGCAGTTCTTC.

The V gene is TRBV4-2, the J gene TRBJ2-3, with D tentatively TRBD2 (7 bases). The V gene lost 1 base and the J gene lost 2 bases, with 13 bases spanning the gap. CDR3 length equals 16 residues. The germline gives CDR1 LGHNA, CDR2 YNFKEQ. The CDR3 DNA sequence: TGTGCCAGCAGCCAAGGTAACGCGGGGGCCACAGATACGCAGTATTTT. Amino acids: CASSQGNAGATDTQYF.

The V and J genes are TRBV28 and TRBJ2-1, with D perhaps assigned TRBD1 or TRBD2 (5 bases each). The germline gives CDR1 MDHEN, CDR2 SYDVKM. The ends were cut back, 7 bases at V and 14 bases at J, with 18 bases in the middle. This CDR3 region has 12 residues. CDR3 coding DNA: TGTGCCAGCACCCAACGCCGGGGACGGGAGTTCTTC. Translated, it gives CASTQRRGREFF.

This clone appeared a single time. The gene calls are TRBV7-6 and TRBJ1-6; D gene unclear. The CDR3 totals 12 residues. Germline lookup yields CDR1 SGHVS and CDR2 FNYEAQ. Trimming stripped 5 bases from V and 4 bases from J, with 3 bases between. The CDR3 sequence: CASSRYNSPLHF. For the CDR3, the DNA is TGTGCCAGCAGCCGTTATAATTCACCCCTCCACTTT.

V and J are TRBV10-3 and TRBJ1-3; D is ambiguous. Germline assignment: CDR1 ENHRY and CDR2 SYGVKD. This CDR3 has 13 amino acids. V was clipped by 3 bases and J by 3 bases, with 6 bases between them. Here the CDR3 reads CAISEVVGNTIYF. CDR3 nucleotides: TGTGCCATCAGTGAAGTGGTTGGAAACACCATATATTTT.